This record concerns one T cell receptor beta chain sequence. What it recognizes is unknown. The data were taken from a study of monozygotic twins with inflammatory bowel disease. CDR1 and CDR2 from the germline V gene are MGHDK and SYGVNS. CDR3 length equals 15 residues. Overall study results and limits: Limited statistical power may explain no repertoire similarity difference between concordant and discordant twins. The authors note that differing immunosuppressive treatments may have added variability to patient repertoires.

Incorporation of UMIs carrying a 6-nucleotide sample barcode was performed by template switching. TCRdb reprocessed the 5' RACE reads and keeps a single row for each CDR3 protein, giving no DNA. The ten most abundant clones cover 2.5% to 3% of a sample with around 370,000 distinct CDR3 sequences. V is TRBV25-1 and J is TRBJ1-2; there is no DNA to check the TCRdb D call of TRBD1. The clonotype was recovered from a human donor with ulcerative colitis or Crohn's disease, or a healthy co-twin of an affected twin (not recorded which). The sequencing sample was made of blood. The CDR3 reads CASSESGTGSIGYTF.